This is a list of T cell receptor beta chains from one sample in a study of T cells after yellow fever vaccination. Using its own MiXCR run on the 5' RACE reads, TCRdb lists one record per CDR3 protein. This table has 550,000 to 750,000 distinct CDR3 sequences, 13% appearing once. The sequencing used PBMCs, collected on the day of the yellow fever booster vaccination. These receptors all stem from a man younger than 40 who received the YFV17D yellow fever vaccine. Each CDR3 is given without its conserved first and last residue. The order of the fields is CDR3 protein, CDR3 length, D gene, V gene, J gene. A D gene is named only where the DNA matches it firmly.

cdr3_aa: AWSSLAGADTQY
cdr3_length: 12
d_call: -
v_call: TRBV30
j_call: TRBJ2-3

cdr3_aa: AWRTSGQGFYGYT
cdr3_length: 13
d_call: TRBD1
v_call: TRBV30
j_call: TRBJ1-2

cdr3_aa: ASSLLGQVAYEQY
cdr3_length: 13
d_call: TRBD1
v_call: TRBV5-5
j_call: TRBJ2-7

cdr3_aa: ASSSGLRLAGGRTGELF
cdr3_length: 17
d_call: TRBD2
v_call: TRBV5-4
j_call: TRBJ2-2

cdr3_aa: ASNSGSTDTQY
cdr3_length: 11
d_call: -
v_call: TRBV28
j_call: TRBJ2-3

cdr3_aa: ATSRALRAQETQY
cdr3_length: 13
d_call: -
v_call: TRBV15
j_call: TRBJ2-5

cdr3_aa: SVVESFSYEQY
cdr3_length: 11
d_call: -
v_call: TRBV29-1
j_call: TRBJ2-7

cdr3_aa: ASSLRGPQSTDTQY
cdr3_length: 14
d_call: -
v_call: TRBV5-1
j_call: TRBJ2-3

cdr3_aa: ASSPRGDRGNEQY
cdr3_length: 13
d_call: TRBD1
v_call: TRBV7-9
j_call: TRBJ2-7

cdr3_aa: ASTQSLGNTEAF
cdr3_length: 12
d_call: -
v_call: TRBV5-1
j_call: TRBJ1-1

cdr3_aa: AIRTTGNTEAF
cdr3_length: 11
d_call: -
v_call: TRBV10-3
j_call: TRBJ1-1

cdr3_aa: ASSQGHSNQPQH
cdr3_length: 12
d_call: -
v_call: TRBV3-1
j_call: TRBJ1-5

cdr3_aa: AISLSGNTIY
cdr3_length: 10
d_call: -
v_call: TRBV10-3
j_call: TRBJ1-3

cdr3_aa: RTDRDYGYT
cdr3_length: 9
d_call: TRBD1
v_call: TRBV29-1
j_call: TRBJ1-2

cdr3_aa: ASSSSGRAVDTQY
cdr3_length: 13
d_call: TRBD2
v_call: TRBV6-1
j_call: TRBJ2-3

cdr3_aa: ASSFYSLSYEQY
cdr3_length: 12
d_call: -
v_call: TRBV12-3/TRBV12-4
j_call: TRBJ2-7

cdr3_aa: ASSLGAGGRDEQF
cdr3_length: 13
d_call: TRBD2
v_call: TRBV7-9
j_call: TRBJ2-1

cdr3_aa: ASLPWGSAGELF
cdr3_length: 12
d_call: -
v_call: TRBV12-3/TRBV12-4
j_call: TRBJ2-2

cdr3_aa: SVALGGGGTDTQY
cdr3_length: 13
d_call: -
v_call: TRBV29-1
j_call: TRBJ2-3

cdr3_aa: SASAGGLDEQF
cdr3_length: 11
d_call: TRBD2
v_call: TRBV20-1
j_call: TRBJ2-1

cdr3_aa: ASSLASVNYGYT
cdr3_length: 12
d_call: -
v_call: TRBV5-1
j_call: TRBJ1-2

cdr3_aa: ASSFLPRAPLDEQY
cdr3_length: 14
d_call: -
v_call: TRBV7-8
j_call: TRBJ2-7

cdr3_aa: SAADRGQSGNQPQH
cdr3_length: 14
d_call: TRBD1
v_call: TRBV20-1
j_call: TRBJ1-5

cdr3_aa: AISATSWAGGSYNEQF
cdr3_length: 16
d_call: TRBD2
v_call: TRBV10-3
j_call: TRBJ2-1

cdr3_aa: ASRQGGEQY
cdr3_length: 9
d_call: -
v_call: TRBV28
j_call: TRBJ2-7

cdr3_aa: ASSEGLANEQF
cdr3_length: 11
d_call: -
v_call: TRBV9
j_call: TRBJ2-1

cdr3_aa: ASSLFSTYNEQF
cdr3_length: 12
d_call: -
v_call: TRBV7-9
j_call: TRBJ2-1

cdr3_aa: SARTPGAQY
cdr3_length: 9
d_call: -
v_call: TRBV20-1
j_call: TRBJ2-5

cdr3_aa: ASSSANTDTQY
cdr3_length: 11
d_call: -
v_call: TRBV7-9
j_call: TRBJ2-3

cdr3_aa: ASSLARALYNEQF
cdr3_length: 13
d_call: -
v_call: TRBV5-1
j_call: TRBJ2-1

cdr3_aa: SAPPGQAGSGANVLT
cdr3_length: 15
d_call: TRBD1
v_call: TRBV20-1
j_call: TRBJ2-6

cdr3_aa: ASSLEGAGPYEQY
cdr3_length: 13
d_call: -
v_call: TRBV12-3/TRBV12-4
j_call: TRBJ2-7

cdr3_aa: ASSATSGNQPQH
cdr3_length: 12
d_call: -
v_call: TRBV5-1
j_call: TRBJ1-5

cdr3_aa: ASGLAPSKQY
cdr3_length: 10
d_call: TRBD2
v_call: TRBV27
j_call: TRBJ2-3

cdr3_aa: SAARGQKSYEQY
cdr3_length: 12
d_call: -
v_call: TRBV20-1
j_call: TRBJ2-7

cdr3_aa: ASSVDRATSTDTQY
cdr3_length: 14
d_call: -
v_call: TRBV10-2
j_call: TRBJ2-3

cdr3_aa: ASRTGQPSYEQY
cdr3_length: 12
d_call: -
v_call: TRBV5-5
j_call: TRBJ2-7

cdr3_aa: ASSQEGITVSTNEKLF
cdr3_length: 16
d_call: -
v_call: TRBV4-3
j_call: TRBJ1-4

cdr3_aa: ATSRGLAGVNEQF
cdr3_length: 13
d_call: TRBD2
v_call: TRBV15
j_call: TRBJ2-1

cdr3_aa: SAPIAASYEQY
cdr3_length: 11
d_call: -
v_call: TRBV20-1
j_call: TRBJ2-7

cdr3_aa: ASSEDIEDGYT
cdr3_length: 11
d_call: -
v_call: TRBV5-1
j_call: TRBJ1-2

cdr3_aa: ASSLWGTGTNEQF
cdr3_length: 13
d_call: -
v_call: TRBV5-1
j_call: TRBJ2-1

cdr3_aa: ATSGGQGRWETQY
cdr3_length: 13
d_call: TRBD1
v_call: TRBV15
j_call: TRBJ2-5

cdr3_aa: ASSYTGLAADTQY
cdr3_length: 13
d_call: TRBD2
v_call: TRBV6-5
j_call: TRBJ2-3

cdr3_aa: ASSEGTVGNQPQH
cdr3_length: 13
d_call: -
v_call: TRBV2
j_call: TRBJ1-5

cdr3_aa: ASSQVTGNHEQY
cdr3_length: 12
d_call: -
v_call: TRBV3-1
j_call: TRBJ2-7

cdr3_aa: ASSPGLAADNEQF
cdr3_length: 13
d_call: TRBD2
v_call: TRBV6-1
j_call: TRBJ2-1

cdr3_aa: SARAPKSSYEQY
cdr3_length: 12
d_call: -
v_call: TRBV20-1
j_call: TRBJ2-7

cdr3_aa: AWKGAPNTGELF
cdr3_length: 12
d_call: TRBD1
v_call: TRBV30
j_call: TRBJ2-2